The T cell receptor (beta chain) described here comes from a study of blood T cell repertoires in COVID-19. Overall study: From the United States, Italy and Spain came samples of acute and convalescent COVID-19. PBMCs, B-cell-depleted T cells, or T cells provided the cDNA or gDNA that made up the material.

In the study's own analysis: Estimation of nucleated cell counts relied on the amplification of reference gene primers. Only in-frame clones appear in the TCRdb table, and some are missing; sequencing was by immunoSEQ multiplex PCR. The V and J calls and clone size are taken from that table; D and trimming were inferred from the DNA. Of approximately 300,000 clones in the sample, over 80% are singletons; the top ten hold approximately 4%. Sequenced: peripheral blood. This clonotype was obtained from a middle-aged woman with acute or convalescent COVID-19.

CDR3 residues: CASSHGTGGSTQYF. CDR3 nucleotide sequence: TGTGCCAGCAGCCATGGGACTGGGGGGTCTACGCAGTATTTT. The chain is built from TRBV3-1 (or the pseudogene TRBV3-2) and TRBJ2-3; maybe TRBD2 (6 bases). Looked up from germline, CDR1 is LGHDT and CDR2 is YNNKEL (reference sequence). Trimming shortened V by 3 bases and J by 8 bases, and 15 bases separated the two germline ends. The CDR3 runs 14 residues.